The 21 T cell receptor beta chains in this list originate from one sample, sequenced in a study of shared clonotypes between healthy human individuals. Naive CD8 cells comprised CD45RO-negative, CCR7-positively selected cells, excluding terminally differentiated effector memory CD45RA+ cells. The method was immunoSEQ multiplex PCR; TCRdb's version includes in-frame clones alone and lacks a portion of them. The profile shows about 2 million clones, approximately 95% of them singletons. Material: naive CD8+ T cells sorted from blood. Receptor source: a man younger than 35 in good health.

This clone was seen just once. V is TRBV7-8 and J is TRBJ1-1, with D unresolved. The CDR3 totals 13 residues. V lost 5 bases and J 3 bases, leaving 10 bases between the germline ends. The germline gives CDR1 SGHVS, CDR2 FQNEAQ. CDR3 protein: CASSPIVDTEAFF. The CDR3 DNA is TGTGCCAGCAGCCCAATTGTGGACACTGAAGCTTTCTTT.

The rearrangement uses TRBV13 and TRBJ2-1, with 7 bases lining up with TRBD1. Unmatched junction bases numbered 3, after V lost 4 bases and J lost 0 bases. The CDR3 has 15 residues. The germline V gene encodes CDR1 PRHDT and CDR2 FYEKMQ (reference sequence). The CDR3 loop is CASSSRGSSYNEQFF. The CDR3 coding sequence is TGTGCCAGCAGCTCCAGGGGGAGCTCCTACAATGAGCAGTTCTTC.

This clone was seen once. In nucleotides, the CDR3 is TGTGCCAGCGGCGGGTACAATGAGCAGTTCTTC. Amino acids: CASGGYNEQFF. The chain is built from TRBV2 and TRBJ2-1; a weak D match, TRBD2 (5 bases). The germline gives CDR1 SNHLY, CDR2 FYNNEI. Trimming removed 8 bases from V and 4 bases from J, with 6 bases in between. The CDR3 totals 11 residues.

This clone was detected only once. The chain joins TRBV28 to TRBJ2-7; D is unclear. CDR1 is MDHEN and CDR2 is SYDVKM in the germline V gene. This CDR3 is built from 11 residues. Trimming pared 10 bases from V and 5 bases from J, leaving 12 bases between. The CDR3 protein is CATDGMNEQYF. The CDR3 bases are TGTGCCACCGATGGTATGAACGAGCAGTACTTC.

The V and J genes are TRBV28 and TRBJ2-3; D unresolved. V lost 3 bases to trimming and J lost 5 bases, with 21 bases between them. This CDR3 has 17 amino acids. Looked up from germline, CDR1 is MDHEN and CDR2 is SYDVKM. CDR3: CASSFIRAATWLDTQYF. In DNA, the CDR3 is TGTGCCAGCAGTTTTATCCGGGCCGCTACATGGCTAGATACGCAGTATTTT.

The chain recombines TRBV5-6 with TRBJ2-2; 8 nucleotides line up with TRBD1. CDR3 length: 18 residues. The ends lost 5 bases at V and 3 bases at J; junction bases unmatched: 15. Germline assignment: CDR1 SGHDT and CDR2 YYEEEE. The CDR3 nucleotides read TGTGCCAGCAGGATTAGAGGTCGGCAGGGGGCCTACACCGGGGAGCTGTTTTTT. Protein product: CASRIRGRQGAYTGELFF. The full variable domain, rest sourced from reference TRBV5-6 and TRBJ2-2, is DAGVTQSPTHLIKTRGQQVTLRCSPKSGHDTVSWYQQALGQGPQFIFQYYEEEERQRGNFPDRFSGHQFPNYSSELNVNALLLGDSALYLCASRIRGRQGAYTGELFFGEGSRLTVL.

As regards this clone: Other DNA variants within this sample encode the same CDR3. CDR3 bases: TGCGCCAGCAGCTTGGAAAGTTACCAAGAGACCCAGTACTTC. Its translation: CASSLESYQETQYF. The V call is TRBV5-1, the J call TRBJ2-5; no reliable D call. CDR3 size: 14 residues. Trimming removed 0 bases from V and 0 bases from J, with 6 bases in between. CDR1 and CDR2 from the germline V gene are SGHRS and YFSETQ.

The chain employs TRBV14 and TRBJ1-2, with D uncertain. CDR3 length equals 13 residues. Germline V gives CDR1 SGHDN, CDR2 FVKESK. The V end was cut by 1 base, the J end by 7 bases, with 10 bases between. DNA of the CDR3: TGTGCCAGCAGCCAAGGGGGAAGATCTGGCTACACCTTC. Residues: CASSQGGRSGYTF.

This chain joins TRBV10-3 and TRBJ1-5; D gene ambiguous. Germline V gives CDR1 ENHRY, CDR2 SYGVKD. V was shortened by 0 bases and J by 6 bases, with 15 bases between the two germline ends. This CDR3 comprises 16 residues. CDR3 coding DNA: TGTGCCATCAGTGAGTCTAAAGGAGGTATGGGTCAGCCCCAGCATTTT. This sequence encodes CAISESKGGMGQPQHF.

The V gene is TRBV6-6, the J gene TRBJ1-1, with TRBD1 matching over 8 bases. In germline, CDR1 is MNHNY, CDR2 SVGAGI (reference sequence). This CDR3 has 16 amino acids. Trimming at V came to 5 bases and at J to 0 bases, leaving 8 bases not matched to a gene. The CDR3 DNA reads TGTGCCAGCAGTCCCTGGACAGGGACGATGAACACTGAAGCTTTCTTT. This codes for CASSPWTGTMNTEAFF.

This chain joins TRBV4-2 and TRBJ1-4, with a possible D match to TRBD1 (5 bases). The V gene's germline CDR1 is LGHNA and CDR2 YNFKEQ. With 0 bases removed from V and 4 bases from J, the gap between germline ends came to 12 bases. CDR3 length: 16 residues. In DNA form, the CDR3 reads TGTGCCAGCAGCCAAGATCTAACAGGTTTTAATGAAAAACTGTTTTTT. Its translation: CASSQDLTGFNEKLFF.

The chain recombines TRBV25-1 with TRBJ1-4; tentatively, D is TRBD1 (6 bases). Germline V gene data show CDR1 as MGHDK and CDR2 as SYGVNS. V lost 1 base, J lost 2 bases, and 8 bases lay in between. The CDR3 totals 15 residues. The CDR3 is CASSELGGTNEKLFF. The CDR3 nucleotides read TGTGCCAGCAGTGAATTAGGGGGGACTAATGAAAAACTGTTTTTT.

In its sample, this clone was seen many times. The chain combines TRBV10-2 with TRBJ2-1, with 10 bases fitting TRBD2. Trimming removed 1 base from V and 9 bases from J; junction bases left unmatched: 9. The CDR3 is 16 amino acids. CDR1 is WSHSY, CDR2 SAAADI, per germline. This chain's CDR3 is CASSEFPAGGPSEQFF. The DNA of the CDR3 is TGCGCCAGCAGTGAGTTCCCAGCGGGAGGGCCAAGTGAGCAGTTCTTC.

The chain uses TRBV7-8 and TRBJ2-4, with D uncertain. The germline V gene encodes CDR1 SGHVS and CDR2 FQNEAQ. The CDR3 is made up of 14 amino acids. Trimming removed 5 bases at V and 1 base at J, with 9 bases between. CDR3 loop: CASSPTHAKNIQYF. CDR3 nucleotides: TGTGCCAGCAGCCCTACTCACGCCAAAAACATTCAGTACTTC. Looking up the rest from reference TRBV7-8 and TRBJ2-4 gives the full variable domain: GAGVSQSPRYKVAKRGQDVALRCDPISGHVSLFWYQQALGQGPEFLTYFQNEAQLDKSGLPSDRFFAERPEGSVSTLKIQRTQQEDSAVYLCASSPTHAKNIQYFGAGTRLSVL.

CDR3 DNA sequence: TGTGCCAGCATTCCCACAGGGGTGTTAGGTGGCTACACCTTC. This gives the protein CASIPTGVLGGYTF. The J gene is TRBJ1-2, the V gene TRBV6-6; 7 nucleotides align to TRBD1. The CDR3 runs 14 residues. Germline trimming cut 7 bases from V and 7 bases from J; bases unmatched to any gene: 12. CDR1 and CDR2 (germline): MNHNY, SVGAGI (reference sequence).

This clone was seen just once. The chain recombines TRBV2 with TRBJ2-1; no firm D call. Between the trimmed V and J ends, which lost 2 bases and 4 bases, there was a span of 18 bases. CDR1 is SNHLY and CDR2 is FYNNEI in the germline V gene. The CDR3 sequence is 17 residues long. Here the CDR3 DNA reads TGTGCCAGCAGTGAAAGTTCCCCCCTATCCGGGTACAATGAGCAGTTCTTC. This gives the protein CASSESSPLSGYNEQFF.

The chain joins TRBV7-2 to TRBJ1-3; D is uncertain. V was trimmed by 5 bases and J by 3 bases, leaving 5 bases between them. Germline CDR1 and CDR2: SGHTA and FQGNSA. This CDR3 has 12 amino acids. CDR3 bases: TGTGCCAGCAGCGGCGATGGAAACACCATATATTTT. Protein: CASSGDGNTIYF.

V and J are TRBV4-1 and TRBJ2-7; no clear D. The germline CDR1 and CDR2 sequences are MGHRA and YSYEKL. The CDR3 extends over 16 amino acids. Between the trimmed V and J ends, which lost 4 bases and 2 bases, there was a span of 18 bases. CDR3 sequence (DNA): TGCGCCAGCAGCCCAACCCCATCCGGCGAGACCTACGAGCAGTACTTC. Translation gives CASSPTPSGETYEQYF.

In the case of this clone: The sample holds other DNA sequences that translate to the same CDR3. This chain connects TRBV6-5 to TRBJ1-5; no clear D. Germline V lookup: CDR1 MNHEY, CDR2 SVGAGI. The CDR3 is made up of 15 amino acids. Between the trimmed V and J ends, which lost 0 bases and 0 bases, there was a span of 6 bases. DNA for the CDR3: TGTGCCAGCAGTTACTCACCAGATAGCAATCAGCCCCAGCATTTT. It encodes CASSYSPDSNQPQHF.

Details on this clone: Distinct nucleotide sequences in the sample also encode this CDR3. The chain combines TRBV4-1 with TRBJ1-1, with D uncertain. Germline CDR1 and CDR2: MGHRA and YSYEKL. The CDR3 runs to 13 residues. Trimming removed 1 base from V and 1 base from J, with 4 bases in between. CDR3 coding DNA: TGCGCCAGCAGCCAAGGTACGAACACTGAAGCTTTCTTT. Its protein is CASSQGTNTEAFF.

The chain recombines TRBV11-2 with TRBJ1-2; D possibly corresponds to TRBD1 (5 bases). CDR3 length: 13 amino acids. Germline values: CDR1 SGHAT, CDR2 FQNNGV. The germline V and J ends were trimmed by 8 bases and 8 bases, with 18 bases remaining between them. The CDR3 sequence: CASYTPGRPGYTF. The DNA for the CDR3 is TGTGCCAGCTATACCCCGGGACGCCCAGGCTACACCTTC.